The TCR beta chain under discussion was sequenced for a study of T cell changes during pregnancy in multiple sclerosis. The protocol was immunoSEQ multiplex PCR, while the TCRdb copy is restricted to in-frame clones and leaves out a portion. The profile shows 35,000 to 45,000 clones, 80% to 90% of them singletons. Looked up from germline, CDR1 is LNHDA and CDR2 is SQIVND (reference sequence). This CDR3 region has 15 residues. The V end was cut by 0 bases, the J end by 4 bases, with 10 bases between. The receptor was derived from a female donor with multiple sclerosis, enrolled in a pregnancy study. The source material was CD4+ T cells from peripheral blood mononuclear cells, sampled before pregnancy. The chain is built from TRBV19 and TRBJ1-3, with a possible D match to TRBD1 (6 bases). The CDR3 spells CASSIDGTIGNTIYF. The CDR3, as DNA: TGTGCCAGTAGTATAGATGGGACAATCGGAAACACCATATATTTT.